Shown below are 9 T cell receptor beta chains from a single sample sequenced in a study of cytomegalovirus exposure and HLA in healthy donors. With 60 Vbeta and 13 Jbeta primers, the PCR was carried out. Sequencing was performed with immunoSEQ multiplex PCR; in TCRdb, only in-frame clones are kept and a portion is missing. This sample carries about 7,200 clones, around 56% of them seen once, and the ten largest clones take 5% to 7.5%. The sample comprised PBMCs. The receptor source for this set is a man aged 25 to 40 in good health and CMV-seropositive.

In nucleotides, the CDR3 is TGTGCCAGCAGCCGGGACGGGAGGAACACTGAAGCTTTCTTT. Amino acids: CASSRDGRNTEAFF. The chain uses TRBV6-5 and TRBJ1-1; TRBD1 is a possible D gene (5 bases). Germline CDR1 reads MNHEY; CDR2 reads SVGAGI. The CDR3 is 14 amino acids. V was shortened by 6 bases and J by 1 base, with 12 bases between the two germline ends.

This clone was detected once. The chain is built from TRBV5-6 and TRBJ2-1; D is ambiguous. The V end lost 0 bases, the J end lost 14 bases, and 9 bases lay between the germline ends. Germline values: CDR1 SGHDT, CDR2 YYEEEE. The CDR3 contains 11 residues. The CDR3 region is CASSLAGREFF. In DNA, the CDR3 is TGTGCCAGCAGCTTGGCCGGTCGGGAGTTCTTC.

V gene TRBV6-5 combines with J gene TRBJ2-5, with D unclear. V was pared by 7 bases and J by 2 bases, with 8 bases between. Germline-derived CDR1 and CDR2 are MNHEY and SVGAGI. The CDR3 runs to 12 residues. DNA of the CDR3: TGTGCCAGCATGGGCCCGCAAGAGACCCAGTACTTC. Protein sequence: CASMGPQETQYF.

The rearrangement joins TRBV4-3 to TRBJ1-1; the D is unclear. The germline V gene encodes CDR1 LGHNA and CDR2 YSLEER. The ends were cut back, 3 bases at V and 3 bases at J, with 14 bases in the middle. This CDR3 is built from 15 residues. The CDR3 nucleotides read TGCGCCAGCAGCCAGAGACGGACTTATGACACTGAAGCTTTCTTT. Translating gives CASSQRRTYDTEAFF.

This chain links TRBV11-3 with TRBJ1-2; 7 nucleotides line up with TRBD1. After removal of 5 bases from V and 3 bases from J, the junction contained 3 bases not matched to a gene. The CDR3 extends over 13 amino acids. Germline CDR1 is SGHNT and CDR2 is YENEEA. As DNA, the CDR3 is TGTGCCAGCAGCCCAGACAGGGACTATGGCTACACCTTC. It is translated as CASSPDRDYGYTF.

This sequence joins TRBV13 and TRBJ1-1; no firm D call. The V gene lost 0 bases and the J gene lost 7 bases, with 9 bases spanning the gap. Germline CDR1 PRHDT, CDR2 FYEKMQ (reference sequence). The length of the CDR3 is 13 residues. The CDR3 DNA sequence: TGTGCCAGCAGCTTAGGCAGTGCCCGTGAAGCTTTCTTT. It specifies CASSLGSAREAFF.

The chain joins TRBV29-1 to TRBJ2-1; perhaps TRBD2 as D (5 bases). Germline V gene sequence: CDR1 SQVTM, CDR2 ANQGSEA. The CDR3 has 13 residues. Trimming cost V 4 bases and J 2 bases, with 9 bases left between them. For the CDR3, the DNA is TGCAGCGTTGTCGGACTTGCCTACAATGAGCAGTTCTTC. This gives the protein CSVVGLAYNEQFF.

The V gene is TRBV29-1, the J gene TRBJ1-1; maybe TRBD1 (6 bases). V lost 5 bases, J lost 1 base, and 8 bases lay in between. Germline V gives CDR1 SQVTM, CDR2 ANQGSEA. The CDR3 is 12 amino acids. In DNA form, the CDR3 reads TGCAGCGTTTCACAGGGGAACACTGAAGCTTTCTTT. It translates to CSVSQGNTEAFF.

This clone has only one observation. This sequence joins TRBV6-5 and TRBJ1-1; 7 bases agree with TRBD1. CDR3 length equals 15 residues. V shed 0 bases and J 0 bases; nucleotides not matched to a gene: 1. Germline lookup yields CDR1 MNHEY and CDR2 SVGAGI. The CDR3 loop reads CASSYSGQLNTEAFF. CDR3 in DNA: TGTGCCAGCAGTTACTCGGGACAGTTGAACACTGAAGCTTTCTTT.